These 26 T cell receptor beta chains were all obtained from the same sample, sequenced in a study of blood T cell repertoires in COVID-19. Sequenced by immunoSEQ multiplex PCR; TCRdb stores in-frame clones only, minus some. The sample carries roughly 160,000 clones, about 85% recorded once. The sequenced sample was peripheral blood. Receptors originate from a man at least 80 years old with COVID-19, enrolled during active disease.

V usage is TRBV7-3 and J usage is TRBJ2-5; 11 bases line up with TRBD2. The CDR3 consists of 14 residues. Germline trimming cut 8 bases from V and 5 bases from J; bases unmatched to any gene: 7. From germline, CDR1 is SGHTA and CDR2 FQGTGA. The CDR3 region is CASAPSGGLETQYF. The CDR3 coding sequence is TGTGCCAGCGCCCCTAGCGGGGGGCTCGAGACCCAGTACTTC. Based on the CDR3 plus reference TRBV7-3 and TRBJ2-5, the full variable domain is GAGVSQTPSNKVTEKGKYVELRCDPISGHTALYWYRQSLGQGPEFLIYFQGTGAADDSGLPNDRFFAVRPEGSVSTLKIQRTERGDSAVYLCASAPSGGLETQYFGPGTRLLVL.

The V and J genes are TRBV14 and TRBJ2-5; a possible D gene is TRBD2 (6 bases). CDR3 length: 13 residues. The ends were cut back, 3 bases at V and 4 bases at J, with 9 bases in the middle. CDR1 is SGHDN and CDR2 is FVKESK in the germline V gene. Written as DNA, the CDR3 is TGTGCCAGCAGCCATTGGGGAGGAGAGACCCAGTACTTC. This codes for CASSHWGGETQYF.

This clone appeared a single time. The CDR3 here is CASSVDSHSPLHF. Written as DNA, the CDR3 is TGCGCCAGCAGCGTAGACAGCCATTCACCCCTCCACTTT. The chain is built from TRBV5-1 and TRBJ1-6; tentatively, D is TRBD1 (5 bases). The CDR3 covers 13 residues. Germline-derived CDR1 and CDR2 are SGHRS and YFSETQ. Trimming took off 4 bases at V and 8 bases at J, with 10 bases between the two ends. The full variable domain, its missing parts supplied by reference TRBV5-1 and TRBJ1-6, is KAGVTQTPRYLIKTRGQQVTLSCSPISGHRSVSWYQQTPGQGLQFLFEYFSETQRNKGNFPGRFSGRQFSNSRSEMNVSTLELGDSALYLCASSVDSHSPLHFGNGTRLTVT.

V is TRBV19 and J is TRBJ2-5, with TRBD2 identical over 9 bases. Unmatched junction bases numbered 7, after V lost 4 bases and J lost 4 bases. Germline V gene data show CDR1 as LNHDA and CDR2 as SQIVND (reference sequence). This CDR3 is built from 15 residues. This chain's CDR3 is CASSTAGGPRETQYF. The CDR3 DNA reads TGTGCCAGTAGTACTGCGGGGGGGCCGAGAGAGACCCAGTACTTC. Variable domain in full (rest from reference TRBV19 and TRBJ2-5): DGGITQSPKYLFRKEGQNVTLSCEQNLNHDAMYWYRQDPGQGLRLIYYSQIVNDFQKGDIAEGYSVSREKKESFPLTVTSAQKNPTAFYLCASSTAGGPRETQYFGPGTRLLVL.

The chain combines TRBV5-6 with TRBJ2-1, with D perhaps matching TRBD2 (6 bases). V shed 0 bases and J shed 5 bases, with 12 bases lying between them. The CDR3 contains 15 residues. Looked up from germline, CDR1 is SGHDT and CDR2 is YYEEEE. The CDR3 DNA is TGTGCCAGCAGCTTGGGGGCGGGGCGAAACAATGAGCAGTTCTTC. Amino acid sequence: CASSLGAGRNNEQFF.

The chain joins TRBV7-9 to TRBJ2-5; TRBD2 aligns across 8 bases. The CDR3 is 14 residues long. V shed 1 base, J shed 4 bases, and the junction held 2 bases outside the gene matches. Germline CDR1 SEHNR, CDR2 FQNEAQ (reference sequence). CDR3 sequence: CASSLVLAGETQYF. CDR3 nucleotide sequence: TGTGCCAGCAGCTTAGTTCTAGCGGGAGAGACCCAGTACTTC.

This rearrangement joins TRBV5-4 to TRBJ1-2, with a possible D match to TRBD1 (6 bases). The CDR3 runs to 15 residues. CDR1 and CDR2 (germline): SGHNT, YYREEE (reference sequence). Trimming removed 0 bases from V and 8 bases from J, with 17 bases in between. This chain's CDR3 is CASSLEGTNNGGYTF. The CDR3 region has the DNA TGTGCCAGCAGCTTGGAAGGGACAAACAACGGGGGCTACACCTTC.

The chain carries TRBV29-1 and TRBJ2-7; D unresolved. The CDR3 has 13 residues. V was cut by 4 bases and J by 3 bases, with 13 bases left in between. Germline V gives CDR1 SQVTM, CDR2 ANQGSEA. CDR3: CSVGGDDRYEQYF. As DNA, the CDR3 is TGCAGCGTTGGAGGCGACGACCGCTACGAGCAGTACTTC.

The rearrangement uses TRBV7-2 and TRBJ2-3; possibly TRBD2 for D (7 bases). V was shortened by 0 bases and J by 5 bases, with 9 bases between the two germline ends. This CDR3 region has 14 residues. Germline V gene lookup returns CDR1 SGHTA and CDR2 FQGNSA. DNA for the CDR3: TGTGCCAGCAGCTTAGCGCGGGGGCAAGATACGCAGTATTTT. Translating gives CASSLARGQDTQYF.

The CDR3 region has the DNA TGTGCCAGCAGCCCCCGGGATTCCGTCTACAATGAGCAGTTCTTC. Protein product: CASSPRDSVYNEQFF. V is TRBV9 and J is TRBJ2-1, with D perhaps TRBD2 (5 bases). The germline CDR1 and CDR2 sequences are SGDLS and YYNGEE. The ends were cut back, 4 bases at V and 3 bases at J, with 14 bases in the middle. The CDR3 has 15 residues.

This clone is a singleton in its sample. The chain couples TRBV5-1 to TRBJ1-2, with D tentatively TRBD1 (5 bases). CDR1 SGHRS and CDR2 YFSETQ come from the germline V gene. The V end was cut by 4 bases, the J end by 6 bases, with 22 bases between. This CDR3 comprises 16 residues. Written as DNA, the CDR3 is TGCGCCAGCAGCCCCGGGACTCCACAGAGCAGCCATGGCTACACCTTC. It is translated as CASSPGTPQSSHGYTF.

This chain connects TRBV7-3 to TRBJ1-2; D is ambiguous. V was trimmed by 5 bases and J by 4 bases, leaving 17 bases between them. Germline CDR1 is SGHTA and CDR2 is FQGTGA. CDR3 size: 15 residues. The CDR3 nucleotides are TGTGCCAGCAGCCCGGAGAGGAACCCACTCTATGGCTACACCTTC. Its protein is CASSPERNPLYGYTF.

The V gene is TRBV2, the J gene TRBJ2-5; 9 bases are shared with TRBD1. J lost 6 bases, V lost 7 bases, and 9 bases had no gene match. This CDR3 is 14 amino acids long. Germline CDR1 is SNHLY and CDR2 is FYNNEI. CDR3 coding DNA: TGTGCCAGCACACCGGGACAGGGTAGAAAGACCCAGTACTTC. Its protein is CASTPGQGRKTQYF. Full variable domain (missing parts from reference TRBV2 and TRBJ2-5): EPEVTQTPSHQVTQMGQEVILRCVPISNHLYFYWYRQILGQKVEFLVSFYNNEISEKSEIFDDQFSVERPDGSNFTLKIRSTKLEDSAMYFCASTPGQGRKTQYFGPGTRLLVL.

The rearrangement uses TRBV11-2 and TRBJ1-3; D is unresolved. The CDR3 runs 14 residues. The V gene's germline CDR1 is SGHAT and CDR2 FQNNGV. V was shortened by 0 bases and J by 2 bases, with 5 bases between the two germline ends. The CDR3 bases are TGTGCCAGCAGCTTAGAGCACACTGGAAACACCATATATTTT. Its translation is CASSLEHTGNTIYF.

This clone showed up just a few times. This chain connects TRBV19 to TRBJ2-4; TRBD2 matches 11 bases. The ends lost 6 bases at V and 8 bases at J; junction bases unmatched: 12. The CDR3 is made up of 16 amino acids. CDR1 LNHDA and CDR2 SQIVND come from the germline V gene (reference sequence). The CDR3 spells CASRQGLAGGVDIQYF. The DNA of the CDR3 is TGTGCCAGTAGACAGGGGCTAGCGGGGGGTGTGGACATTCAGTACTTC.

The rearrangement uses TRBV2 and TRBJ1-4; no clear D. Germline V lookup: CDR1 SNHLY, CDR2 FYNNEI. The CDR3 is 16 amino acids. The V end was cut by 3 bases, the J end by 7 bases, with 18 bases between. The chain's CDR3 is CASSDQRAVRGEKLFF. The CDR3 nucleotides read TGTGCCAGCAGTGACCAAAGGGCAGTTCGGGGTGAAAAACTGTTTTTT.

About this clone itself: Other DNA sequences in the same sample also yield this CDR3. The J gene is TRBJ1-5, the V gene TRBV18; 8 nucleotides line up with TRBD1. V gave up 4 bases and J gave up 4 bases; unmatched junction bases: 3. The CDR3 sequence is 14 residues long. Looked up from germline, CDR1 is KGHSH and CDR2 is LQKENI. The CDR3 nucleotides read TGTGCCAGCTCACTAGACAGGGGAAATCAGCCCCAGCATTTT. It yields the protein CASSLDRGNQPQHF.

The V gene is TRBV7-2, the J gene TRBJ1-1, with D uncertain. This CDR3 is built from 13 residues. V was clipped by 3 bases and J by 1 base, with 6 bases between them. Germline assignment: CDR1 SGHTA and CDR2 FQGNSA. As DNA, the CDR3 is TGTGCCAGCAGCTTTCAGCGGAACACTGAAGCTTTCTTT. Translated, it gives CASSFQRNTEAFF.

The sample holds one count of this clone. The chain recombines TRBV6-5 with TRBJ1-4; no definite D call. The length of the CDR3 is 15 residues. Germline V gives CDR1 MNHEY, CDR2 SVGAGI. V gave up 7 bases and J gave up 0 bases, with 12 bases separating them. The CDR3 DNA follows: TGTGCCAGCAAGGAGGAGCCTGCAACTAATGAAAAACTGTTTTTT. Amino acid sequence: CASKEEPATNEKLFF.

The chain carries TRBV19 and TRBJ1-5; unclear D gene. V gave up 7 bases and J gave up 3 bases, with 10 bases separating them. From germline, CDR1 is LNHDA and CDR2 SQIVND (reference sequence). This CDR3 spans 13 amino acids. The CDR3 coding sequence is TGTGCCAGTAAAAGCGGGCCCAATCAGCCCCAGCATTTT. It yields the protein CASKSGPNQPQHF.

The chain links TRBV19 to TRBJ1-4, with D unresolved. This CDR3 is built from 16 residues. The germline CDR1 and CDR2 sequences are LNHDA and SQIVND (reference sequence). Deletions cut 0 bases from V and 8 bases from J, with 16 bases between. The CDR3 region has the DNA TGTGCCAGTAGTATAGACCCACCGGGTGGCGTAGAAAAACTGTTTTTT. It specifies CASSIDPPGGVEKLFF.

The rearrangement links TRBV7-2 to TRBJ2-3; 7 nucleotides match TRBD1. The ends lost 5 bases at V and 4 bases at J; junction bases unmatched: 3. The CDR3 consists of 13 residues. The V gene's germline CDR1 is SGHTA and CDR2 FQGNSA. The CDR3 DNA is TGTGCCAGCAGCCCGGACAGGCCAGATACGCAGTATTTT. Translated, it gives CASSPDRPDTQYF.

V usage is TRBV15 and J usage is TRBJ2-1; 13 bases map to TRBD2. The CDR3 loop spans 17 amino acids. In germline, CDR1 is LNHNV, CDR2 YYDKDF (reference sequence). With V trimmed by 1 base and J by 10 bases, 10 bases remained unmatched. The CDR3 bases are TGTGCCACCAGCAGAGGTATCGGACTAGCGGGGGAGGGCGAGCAGTTCTTC. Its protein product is CATSRGIGLAGEGEQFF.

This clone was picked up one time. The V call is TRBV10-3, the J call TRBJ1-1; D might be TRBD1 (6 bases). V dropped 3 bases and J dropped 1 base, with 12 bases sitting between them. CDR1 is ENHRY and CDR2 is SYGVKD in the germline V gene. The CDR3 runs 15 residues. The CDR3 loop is CAISDPGHPNTEAFF. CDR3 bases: TGTGCCATCAGTGACCCGGGACATCCGAACACTGAAGCTTTCTTT.

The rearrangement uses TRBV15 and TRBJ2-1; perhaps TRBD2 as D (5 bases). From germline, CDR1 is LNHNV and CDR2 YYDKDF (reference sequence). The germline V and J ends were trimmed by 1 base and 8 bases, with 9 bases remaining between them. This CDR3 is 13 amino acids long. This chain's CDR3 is CATSRGEYDEQFF. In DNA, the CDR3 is TGTGCCACCAGCAGAGGGGAGTACGATGAGCAGTTCTTC.

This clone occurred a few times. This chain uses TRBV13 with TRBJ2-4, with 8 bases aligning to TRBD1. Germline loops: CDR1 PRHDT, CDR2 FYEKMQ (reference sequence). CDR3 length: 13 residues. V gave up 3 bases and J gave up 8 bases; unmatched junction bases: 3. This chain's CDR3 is CASSFRTGHIQYF. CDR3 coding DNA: TGTGCCAGCAGCTTTCGGACAGGGCACATTCAGTACTTC.